This T cell receptor beta chain was sequenced for a study of CXCR3-negative and CXCR3-positive naive CD8 T cells. It was by 5' RACE with UMI labels that the TRB cDNA libraries were prepared. TCRdb reanalyzed the 5' RACE reads, giving one entry per CDR3 protein sequence and no DNA. Across 50,000 to 65,000 distinct CDR3 sequences, the top ten clones capture 20% to 30% of the sample. This receptor was obtained from a human donor in good health. Some clones in this sample may be carry-over from other donors' samples. Input material: memory CD8+ T cells from blood.

CDR3 region: CASRETGRETEAFF. The chain carries TRBV10-2 and TRBJ1-1. Germline CDR1 is WSHSY and CDR2 is SAAADI. This CDR3 is built from 14 residues.